This TCR beta chain was observed in a study of T cell repertoires in cytomegalovirus infection. At the level of the study: Public TCR beta signatures marked donors with CMV infection and the matching HLA. Notes on the study in general: CMV-specific TCR beta clonotypes restricted by HLA-C were the ones dominating the ex vivo response.

TCRdb itself ran the reads through MiXCR, one entry per CDR3 protein. Among about 490,000 distinct CDR3 sequences listed, 26% were seen once. This clonotype was seen at least ten times. What it binds is not known. V trimming: 4 bases; J trimming: 5 bases; junction bases outside the gene matches: 5. This CDR3 has 15 amino acids. Germline V gene data show CDR1 as SGHTA and CDR2 as FQGNSA. The chain recombines TRBV7-2 with TRBJ2-5; 12 bases line up with TRBD2. Source material: PBMCs. This clonotype was sampled from a human donor in good health (CMV status not recorded). Some clones in this sample may be carry-over from other donors' samples. CDR3 sequence reads: CASSSTSGRTETQYF. CDR3 nucleotides: TGTGCCAGCAGCTCCACTAGCGGGAGGACGGAGACCCAGTACTTC.